One sample yielded the 20 T cell receptor beta chains listed below, sequenced in a study of T-cell reconstitution after alpha-beta-depleted transplantation in children. Unique molecular identifiers were incorporated during preparation of the TCRbeta library. TCRdb analysed the PCR reads with MiXCR anew, one entry per CDR3 protein. The data contain 500,000 to 600,000 distinct CDR3 sequences, about 30% of them singletons. The specimen comprised PBMCs from the stem cell graft donor, sampled from the stem cell graft. The origin of the receptors is a human donor who donated a stem cell graft to a child with aplastic anemia.

The sample holds a few counts of this clonotype. V is TRBV10-3 and J is TRBJ2-3, with D perhaps TRBD2 (6 bases). The CDR3 sequence is 16 residues long. The germline CDR1 and CDR2 sequences are ENHRY and SYGVKD. V lost 3 bases, J lost 2 bases, and 15 bases lay in between. The CDR3 DNA reads TGTGCCATCAGTGAATTTAGCGGAGGGGACACAGATACGCAGTATTTT. Residues: CAISEFSGGDTDTQYF.

This clonotype was observed a few times. V usage is TRBV20-1 and J usage is TRBJ1-5; D unresolved. This CDR3 contains 13 residues. Germline CDR1 and CDR2: DFQATT and SNEGSKA (reference sequence). The ends were cut back, 6 bases at V and 3 bases at J, with 12 bases in the middle. The CDR3 DNA follows: TGCAGTGCCTCTGTCGGCTTCAATCAGCCCCAGCATTTT. Translating gives CSASVGFNQPQHF.

This clonotype was seen only a few times. The V call is TRBV29-1, the J call TRBJ2-1; D unclear. The CDR3 is made up of 14 amino acids. V was pared by 6 bases and J by 4 bases, with 16 bases between. Germline V lookup: CDR1 SQVTM, CDR2 ANQGSEA. CDR3 DNA: TGCAGCGTACTATCGGCCCACCAATACAATGAGCAGTTCTTC. Translated: CSVLSAHQYNEQFF.

J is TRBJ1-5 and V is TRBV7-9, with D possibly being TRBD1 (5 bases). Germline V lookup: CDR1 SEHNR, CDR2 FQNEAQ (reference sequence). Trimming shortened V by 1 base and J by 9 bases, and 13 bases separated the two germline ends. This CDR3 is built from 14 residues. CDR3 sequence (DNA): TGTGCCAGCAGCTTAGAAGGAGGAAGGGGGCCCCAGCATTTT. Amino acid sequence: CASSLEGGRGPQHF.

This clonotype came up many times. The V and J genes are TRBV6-1 and TRBJ2-5; D not certain. This CDR3 contains 14 residues. The germline CDR1 and CDR2 sequences are MNHNS and SASEGT. Trimming took off 0 bases at V and 5 bases at J, with 10 bases between the two ends. CDR3 amino acids: CASSEAVSGETQYF. The CDR3 bases are TGTGCCAGCAGTGAAGCTGTGTCGGGTGAGACCCAGTACTTC.

The rearrangement joins TRBV7-2 to TRBJ2-4; D may match TRBD1 or TRBD2 (5 bases each). Germline V gene lookup returns CDR1 SGHTA and CDR2 FQGNSA. The ends were cut back, 3 bases at V and 8 bases at J, with 17 bases in the middle. The CDR3 has 15 residues. The CDR3 DNA is TGTGCCAGCAGCTTTGGGGGTAGCTTCGGAGACATTCAGTACTTC. It yields the protein CASSFGGSFGDIQYF.

This clonotype was seen a handful of times. The CDR3 protein is CASSRGQGNAEAFF. DNA for the CDR3: TGTGCCAGCAGCAGAGGACAGGGTAACGCTGAAGCTTTCTTT. The chain combines TRBV5-5 with TRBJ1-1; 8 bases are shared with TRBD1. The CDR3 loop spans 14 amino acids. The V segment lost 4 bases and the J segment 6 bases; nucleotides outside the gene matches: 8. Per the germline V gene, CDR1 is SGHKS and CDR2 is YYEKEE (reference sequence). Filled out from reference TRBV5-5 and TRBJ1-1, the complete variable domain reads DAGVTQSPTHLIKTRGQQVTLRCSPISGHKSVSWYQQVLGQGPQFIFQYYEKEERGRGNFPDRFSARQFPNYSSELNVNALLLGDSALYLCASSRGQGNAEAFFGQGTRLTVV.

This sequence joins TRBV6-5 and TRBJ2-6, with 10 bases identical to TRBD1. With 2 bases clipped from V and 3 bases from J, the junction kept 7 bases outside the gene matches. Germline CDR1 and CDR2: MNHEY and SVGAGI. There are 18 residues in the CDR3. The CDR3 protein is CASSYGLTGGVGANVLTF. The DNA for the CDR3 is TGTGCCAGCAGTTACGGCCTGACAGGGGGCGTTGGGGCCAACGTCCTGACTTTC.

The chain couples TRBV7-2 to TRBJ2-2; 12 nucleotides agree with TRBD2. The CDR3 is 16 residues long. J lost 6 bases, V lost 5 bases, and 7 bases had no gene match. The germline V gene encodes CDR1 SGHTA and CDR2 FQGNSA. This CDR3 reads CASSRRLAGESGELFF. CDR3 bases: TGTGCCAGCAGCCGAAGACTAGCGGGAGAGTCCGGGGAGCTGTTTTTT.

This clonotype was counted a few times. The V and J genes are TRBV7-9 and TRBJ2-1; 11 bases are a match to TRBD1. Per the germline V gene, CDR1 is SEHNR and CDR2 is FQNEAQ (reference sequence). This CDR3 contains 14 residues. J gave up 10 bases and V 5 bases, and 7 bases lay outside the gene matches. The CDR3 loop is CASSPDRGRREQFF. As DNA, the CDR3 is TGTGCCAGCAGCCCGGACAGGGGGCGTAGAGAGCAGTTCTTC.

CDR3 nucleotides: TGCAGTGCTTTGACAGGGGGCGAGGCGGATCAGCCCCAGCATTTT. Translation gives CSALTGGEADQPQHF. The chain links TRBV20-1 to TRBJ1-5; 10 bases fit TRBD1. CDR3 length equals 15 residues. CDR1 DFQATT and CDR2 SNEGSKA come from the germline V gene (reference sequence). J was trimmed by 5 bases and V by 5 bases; bases with no gene match: 9.

The chain joins TRBV7-9 to TRBJ1-2; D uncertain. The germline V gene encodes CDR1 SEHNR and CDR2 FQNEAQ (reference sequence). Trimming removed 5 bases from V and 2 bases from J, with 12 bases in between. This CDR3 has 14 amino acids. CDR3 amino acids: CASSDDLKNYGYTF. Written as DNA, the CDR3 is TGTGCCAGCAGCGATGACCTGAAAAACTATGGCTACACCTTC.

The chain is built from TRBV18 and TRBJ2-7; weak D call: TRBD1 (6 bases). Trimming took off 6 bases at V and 3 bases at J, with 21 bases between the two ends. The CDR3 is 16 residues long. Germline V gene lookup returns CDR1 KGHSH and CDR2 LQKENI. The CDR3 reads CASSLTPPDSNYEQYF. The CDR3 DNA sequence: TGTGCCAGCTCTCTTACTCCCCCGGACAGTAACTACGAGCAGTACTTC.

The CDR3 bases are TGCGCCAGCAGCACTCGACACACGACTCTCACTGAAGCTTTCTTT. It encodes CASSTRHTTLTEAFF. V gene TRBV5-1 combines with J gene TRBJ1-1, with no clear D. With 4 bases removed from V and 4 bases from J, the gap between germline ends came to 17 bases. The CDR3 is 15 amino acids. Per the germline V gene, CDR1 is SGHRS and CDR2 is YFSETQ.

This clonotype was recorded a few times. This chain joins TRBV12-3 or TRBV12-4 and TRBJ2-5; no clear D. Between the trimmed V and J ends, which lost 5 bases and 2 bases, there was a span of 15 bases. This CDR3 contains 15 residues. The CDR3, as DNA: TGTGCCAGCAGTCCCCTCCCAGGCGCACAAGAGACCCAGTACTTC. Translation: CASSPLPGAQETQYF.

V is TRBV5-5 and J is TRBJ2-7, with D perhaps assigned TRBD1 or TRBD2 (5 bases each). The CDR3 runs to 14 residues. The V end was cut by 1 base, the J end by 1 base, with 9 bases between. CDR1 SGHKS and CDR2 YYEKEE come from the germline V gene (reference sequence). The CDR3 region is CASSLQGRSYEQYF. The DNA of the CDR3 is TGTGCCAGCAGCTTGCAGGGACGGTCCTACGAGCAGTACTTC. Full variable domain (rest looked up from reference TRBV5-5 and TRBJ2-7): DAGVTQSPTHLIKTRGQQVTLRCSPISGHKSVSWYQQVLGQGPQFIFQYYEKEERGRGNFPDRFSARQFPNYSSELNVNALLLGDSALYLCASSLQGRSYEQYFGPGTRLTVT.

A few counts support this clonotype. The V and J genes are TRBV5-1 and TRBJ2-6; possibly TRBD1 for D (6 bases). The CDR3 spans 16 residues. With 2 bases removed from V and 0 bases from J, the gap between germline ends came to 9 bases. Germline CDR1 is SGHRS and CDR2 is YFSETQ. CDR3 region: CASSFGQPSGANVLTF. The CDR3 DNA follows: TGCGCCAGCAGCTTCGGACAGCCCTCTGGGGCCAACGTCCTGACTTTC.

The chain joins TRBV14 to TRBJ2-3, with 9 nucleotides matching TRBD2. V dropped 7 bases and J dropped 6; count of bases not matched to a gene: 11. The germline V gene has CDR1 SGHDN and CDR2 FVKESK. The CDR3 has 15 residues. As DNA, the CDR3 is TGTGCCAGCAACCTAATATCTAGCGGGACGGATACGCAGTATTTT. As protein: CASNLISSGTDTQYF.

CDR3 sequence reads: CASSSSDGTGIYNEQFF. The CDR3 DNA sequence: TGTGCCAGCAGCTCCTCGGACGGGACAGGGATATACAATGAGCAGTTCTTC. This sequence joins TRBV11-2 and TRBJ2-1, with 9 bases fitting TRBD1. V was pared by 4 bases and J by 4 bases, with 11 bases of the junction left unmatched. The CDR3 loop spans 17 amino acids. Per the germline V gene, CDR1 is SGHAT and CDR2 is FQNNGV.

The chain carries TRBV5-1 and TRBJ1-1, with D possibly matching TRBD1 (5 bases). CDR1 and CDR2 from the germline V gene are SGHRS and YFSETQ. Deletions cut 0 bases from V and 5 bases from J, with 14 bases between. There are 15 residues in the CDR3. CDR3 sequence reads: CASSLDPGKGTEAFF. The CDR3 DNA reads TGCGCCAGCAGCTTGGACCCAGGGAAAGGGACTGAAGCTTTCTTT.